This T cell receptor (beta chain) appears in the sequencing data of a study of T cells after yellow fever vaccination. Study details: SMART-Seq v4 Ultra Low Input prepared libraries from low-cell fractions.

Study-wide findings and caveats: It was the secondary response that reached its peak faster, day 5 versus 15, but it was weaker.

Germline V CDR1 and CDR2: SGHTA, FQGNSA. V dropped 5 bases and J dropped 6; count of bases not matched to a gene: 4. The CDR3 extends over 13 amino acids. Points on this clonotype: Its antigen is currently unknown.

TCRdb called the 5' RACE reads again in MiXCR, with one record for every CDR3 protein. The table shows hundreds of thousands of distinct CDR3 sequences, with under 25% occurring only once. Source: PBMCs, taken 15 days after the yellow fever booster vaccination. The TCR was taken from a man aged 30 to 39 who received the YFV17D yellow fever vaccine. The gene calls are TRBV7-2 and TRBJ2-3; 8 bases are shared with TRBD2. The CDR3 DNA reads TGTGCCAGCAGCCGGGGGGGGATCGATACGCAGTATTTT. Encoded protein: CASSRGGIDTQYF.